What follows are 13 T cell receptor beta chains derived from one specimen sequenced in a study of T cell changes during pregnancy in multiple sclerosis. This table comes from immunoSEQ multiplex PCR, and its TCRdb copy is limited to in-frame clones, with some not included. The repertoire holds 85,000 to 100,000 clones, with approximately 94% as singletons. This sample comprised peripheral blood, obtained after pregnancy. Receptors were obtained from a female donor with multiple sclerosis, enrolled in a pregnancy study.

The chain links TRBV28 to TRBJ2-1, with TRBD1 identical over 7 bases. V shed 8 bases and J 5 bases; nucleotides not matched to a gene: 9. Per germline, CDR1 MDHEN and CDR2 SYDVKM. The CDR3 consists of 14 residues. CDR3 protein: CASGPTGWDNEQFF. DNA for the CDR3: TGTGCCAGCGGGCCGACAGGGTGGGACAATGAGCAGTTCTTC.

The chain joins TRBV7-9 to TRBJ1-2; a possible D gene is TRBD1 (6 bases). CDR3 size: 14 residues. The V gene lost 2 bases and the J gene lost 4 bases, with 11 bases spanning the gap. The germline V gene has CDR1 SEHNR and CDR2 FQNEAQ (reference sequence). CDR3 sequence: CASSLLPDSYGYTF. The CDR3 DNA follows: TGTGCCAGCAGCTTATTGCCGGACAGCTATGGCTACACCTTC.

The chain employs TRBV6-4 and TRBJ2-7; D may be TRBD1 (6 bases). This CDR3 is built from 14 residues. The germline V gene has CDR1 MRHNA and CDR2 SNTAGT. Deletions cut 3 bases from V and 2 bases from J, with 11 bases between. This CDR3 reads CASSDAGVTYEQYF. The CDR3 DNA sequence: TGTGCCAGCAGTGATGCAGGGGTAACCTACGAGCAGTACTTC.

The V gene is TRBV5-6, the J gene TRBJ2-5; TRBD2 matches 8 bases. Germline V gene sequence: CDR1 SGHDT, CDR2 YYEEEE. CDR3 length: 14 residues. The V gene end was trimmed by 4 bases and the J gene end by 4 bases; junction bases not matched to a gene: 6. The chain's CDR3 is CASSVPRGVETQYF. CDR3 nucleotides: TGTGCCAGCAGCGTCCCGCGGGGGGTAGAGACCCAGTACTTC.

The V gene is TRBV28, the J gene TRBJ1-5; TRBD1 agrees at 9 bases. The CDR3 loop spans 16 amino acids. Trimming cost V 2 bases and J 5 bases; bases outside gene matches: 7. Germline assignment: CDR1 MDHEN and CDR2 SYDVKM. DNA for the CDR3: TGTGCCAGCAGTTTAGGAAAGACAGGGGGATATCAGCCCCAGCATTTT. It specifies CASSLGKTGGYQPQHF. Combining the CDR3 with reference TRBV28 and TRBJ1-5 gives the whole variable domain DVKVTQSSRYLVKRTGEKVFLECVQDMDHENMFWYRQDPGLGLRLIYFSYDVKMKEKGDIPEGYSVSREKKERFSLILESASTNQTSMYLCASSLGKTGGYQPQHFGDGTRLSIL.

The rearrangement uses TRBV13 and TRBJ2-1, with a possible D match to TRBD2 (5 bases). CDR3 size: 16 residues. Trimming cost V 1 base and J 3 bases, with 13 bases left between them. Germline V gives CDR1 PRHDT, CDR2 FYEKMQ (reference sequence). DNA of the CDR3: TGTGCCAGCAGCTTAGTGGACGCCGGACTCTACAATGAGCAGTTCTTC. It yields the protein CASSLVDAGLYNEQFF.

The CDR3 spells CASSKLPGTSGRGDTQYF. Here the CDR3 DNA reads TGTGCCAGCAGCAAGCTGCCCGGGACTAGCGGGAGGGGAGATACGCAGTATTTT. The rearrangement joins TRBV28 to TRBJ2-3; 16 nucleotides line up with TRBD2. Germline CDR1 reads MDHEN; CDR2 reads SYDVKM. The trim removed 6 bases at V and 5 bases at J, leaving 11 bases unmatched. The CDR3 runs 18 residues.

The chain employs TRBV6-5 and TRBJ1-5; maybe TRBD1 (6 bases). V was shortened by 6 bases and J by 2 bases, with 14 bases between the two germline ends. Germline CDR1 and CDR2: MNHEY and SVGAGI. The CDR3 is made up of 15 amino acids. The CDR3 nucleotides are TGTGCCAGCAGACCAACAGGGAAGGGCAATCAGCCCCAGCATTTT. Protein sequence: CASRPTGKGNQPQHF.

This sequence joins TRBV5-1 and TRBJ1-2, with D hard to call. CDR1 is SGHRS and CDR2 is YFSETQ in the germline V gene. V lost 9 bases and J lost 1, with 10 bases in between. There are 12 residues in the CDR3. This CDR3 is CATRGDNYGYTF. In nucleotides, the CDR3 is TGCGCCACCCGCGGGGATAACTATGGCTACACCTTC. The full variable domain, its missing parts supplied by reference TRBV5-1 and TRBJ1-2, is KAGVTQTPRYLIKTRGQQVTLSCSPISGHRSVSWYQQTPGQGLQFLFEYFSETQRNKGNFPGRFSGRQFSNSRSEMNVSTLELGDSALYLCATRGDNYGYTFGSGTRLTVV.

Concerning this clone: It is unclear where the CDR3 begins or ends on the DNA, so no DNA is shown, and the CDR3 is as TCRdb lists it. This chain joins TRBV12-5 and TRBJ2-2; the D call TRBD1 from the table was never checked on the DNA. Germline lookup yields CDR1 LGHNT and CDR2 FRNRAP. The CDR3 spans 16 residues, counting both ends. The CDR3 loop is CASGFLAGGHTGELFF.

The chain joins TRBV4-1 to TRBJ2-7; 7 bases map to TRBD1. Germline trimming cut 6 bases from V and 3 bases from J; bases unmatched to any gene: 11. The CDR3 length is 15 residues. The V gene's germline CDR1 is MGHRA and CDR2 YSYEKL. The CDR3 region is CASSQPGQRIYEQYF. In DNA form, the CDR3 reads TGCGCCAGCAGTCAACCGGGACAGCGTATCTACGAGCAGTACTTC.

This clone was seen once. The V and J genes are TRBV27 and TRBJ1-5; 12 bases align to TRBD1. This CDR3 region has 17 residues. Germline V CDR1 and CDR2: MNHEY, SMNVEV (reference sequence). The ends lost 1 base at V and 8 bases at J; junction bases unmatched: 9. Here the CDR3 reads CASSLYGTGGYGEPQHF. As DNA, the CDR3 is TGTGCCAGCAGTTTATACGGGACAGGGGGCTATGGGGAGCCCCAGCATTTT.

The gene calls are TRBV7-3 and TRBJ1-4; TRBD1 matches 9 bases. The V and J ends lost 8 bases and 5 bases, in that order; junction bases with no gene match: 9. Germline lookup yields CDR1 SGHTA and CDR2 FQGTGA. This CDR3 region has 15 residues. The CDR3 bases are TGTGCCAGCCCCGGACAGGGGTCCTCAAATGAAAAACTGTTTTTT. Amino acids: CASPGQGSSNEKLFF.